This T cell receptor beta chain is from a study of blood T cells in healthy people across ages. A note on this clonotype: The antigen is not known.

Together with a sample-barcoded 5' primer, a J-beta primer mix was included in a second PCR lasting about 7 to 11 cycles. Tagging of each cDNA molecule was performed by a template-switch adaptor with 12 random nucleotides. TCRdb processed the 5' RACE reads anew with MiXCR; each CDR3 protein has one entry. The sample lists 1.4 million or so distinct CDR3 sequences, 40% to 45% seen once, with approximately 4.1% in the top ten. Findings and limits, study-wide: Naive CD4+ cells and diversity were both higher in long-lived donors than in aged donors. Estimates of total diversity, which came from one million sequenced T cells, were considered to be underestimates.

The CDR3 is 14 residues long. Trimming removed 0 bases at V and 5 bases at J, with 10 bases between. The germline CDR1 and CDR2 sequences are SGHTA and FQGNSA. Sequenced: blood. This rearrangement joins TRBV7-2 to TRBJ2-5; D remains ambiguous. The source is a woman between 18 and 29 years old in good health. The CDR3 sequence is CASSLASARETQYF. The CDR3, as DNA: TGTGCCAGCAGCTTAGCTTCAGCCAGGGAGACCCAGTACTTC.